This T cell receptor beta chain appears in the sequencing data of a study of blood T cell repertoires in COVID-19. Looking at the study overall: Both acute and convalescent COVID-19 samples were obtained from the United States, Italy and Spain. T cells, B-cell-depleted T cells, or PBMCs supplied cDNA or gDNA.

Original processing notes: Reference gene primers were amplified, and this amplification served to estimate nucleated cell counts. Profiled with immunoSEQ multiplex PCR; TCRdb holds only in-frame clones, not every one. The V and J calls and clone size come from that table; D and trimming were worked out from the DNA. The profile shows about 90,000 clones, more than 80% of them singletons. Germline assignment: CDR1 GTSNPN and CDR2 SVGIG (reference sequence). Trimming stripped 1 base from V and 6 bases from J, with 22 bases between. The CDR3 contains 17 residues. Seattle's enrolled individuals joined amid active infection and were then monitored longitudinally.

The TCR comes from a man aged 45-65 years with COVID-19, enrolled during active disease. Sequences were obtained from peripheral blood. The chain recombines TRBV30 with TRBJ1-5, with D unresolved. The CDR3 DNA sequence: TGTGCCTGGAGTGCAGGTACAGTTCCTATTAGCGGTCAGCCCCAGCATTTT. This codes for CAWSAGTVPISGQPQHF.